Reported below is one T cell receptor (beta chain). The antigen is not known. From germline, CDR1 is SGHAT and CDR2 FQNNGV. Between the trimmed V and J ends, which lost 0 bases and 10 bases, there was a span of 15 bases. This CDR3 has 15 amino acids. This sample was included in a study of shared clonotypes between healthy human individuals. Study results and caveats: The low donor count limited represented genetic and exposure-history diversity.

Per the study methods: Owing to the provision of junction-only sequences devoid of quality scores by immunoSEQ, filtering differed. Sequencing used immunoSEQ multiplex PCR; TCRdb keeps in-frame clones, though not all of them. Clone size and V and J calls were adopted from that table, with D and trimming inferred from the DNA. The data show about 2.4 million clones, with 85% to 95% seen just once and roughly 0.15% held by the top ten. The rearrangement joins TRBV11-2 to TRBJ1-4; D is unclear. Sequenced input: naive CD4+ T cells sorted from blood. Subset given: CD45RA+ positively selected. This TCR was recovered from a young man in good health. This chain's CDR3 is CASSLDRIPGRKLFF. Written as DNA, the CDR3 is TGTGCCAGCAGCTTAGATCGTATCCCGGGCCGAAAACTGTTTTTT.